This T cell receptor beta chain was obtained from a study of blood T cell repertoires in COVID-19. Study at large: T cells, B-cell-depleted T cells, or PBMCs provided the cDNA or gDNA that served as material.

The table came from immunoSEQ multiplex PCR; TCRdb's copy has only in-frame clones and leaves some out. Found here are about 220,000 clones, about nine tenths of them singletons; the top ten hold around 2%. This CDR3 spans 13 amino acids. Deletions cut 6 bases from V and 5 bases from J, with 13 bases between. This clonotype originated in a man aged 30-40 years who had recovered from COVID-19. The J gene is TRBJ1-1, the V gene TRBV12-3 or TRBV12-4; the D is unclear. Sequenced: peripheral blood. The CDR3 loop reads CASSPLRMTEAFF. The CDR3 DNA sequence: TGTGCCAGCAGCCCACTAAGGATGACTGAAGCTTTCTTT.